This T cell receptor beta chain was identified during a study of identical twins. TCRdb recomputed calls from the 5' RACE reads with MiXCR, one row per CDR3 protein. Of 1.5 million to 2 million distinct CDR3 sequences detected, around 33% appear once; the ten largest clones hold about 0.25%. After removal of 3 bases from V and 3 bases from J, the junction contained 12 bases not matched to a gene. This CDR3 contains 17 residues. The V gene's germline CDR1 is MNHEY and CDR2 SMNVEV (reference sequence). Many counts were recorded for this clonotype. V gene TRBV27 combines with J gene TRBJ2-3; 7 bases align to TRBD2. Sample: cord blood. This TCR was sampled from a newborn girl in good health. The DNA for the CDR3 is TGTGCCAGCAGTTTGTACCCTAGCGGAGCCCGGACAGATACGCAGTATTTT. Protein: CASSLYPSGARTDTQYF.